Below, one T cell receptor beta chain is given with its context. What it binds is unknown. Germline CDR1 reads SGHRS; CDR2 reads YFSETQ. The V gene lost 4 bases and the J gene lost 4 bases, with 11 bases spanning the gap. This CDR3 is 13 amino acids long. The sample is drawn from a study of T cell responses to AZD1222 COVID-19 vaccine. General study results and limits: Most donors were white British, females outnumbered males, and clonal diversity was possibly underestimated. Spike-wide vaccine-associated CD4 TCRs dominated at 160-218 and 743-854.

Generated by immunoSEQ multiplex PCR, the TCRdb table keeps only in-frame clones and is missing some. The sample includes 66,000 or so clones, about 90% of them seen just once. The material was peripheral blood, obtained on day 0 of AZD1222 vaccination. This chain links TRBV5-1 with TRBJ1-2; TRBD1 might be the D (5 bases). The receptor comes from an adult in good health. The CDR3: CASSPDSSYGYTF. The CDR3, as DNA: TGCGCCAGCAGCCCTGACAGTTCCTATGGCTACACCTTC.